This is a list of T cell receptor beta chains from one sample in a study of blood T cells in healthy people across ages. MiXCR was run by TCRdb on the 5' RACE reads, yielding one entry per CDR3 protein. The sample includes about 1,500,000 distinct CDR3 sequences, around 42% of them seen just once. Sequencing was performed on blood. These receptors originate from a woman aged 18-29 years in good health. The CDR3 runs from the conserved cysteine through the conserved F or W. A D gene is named only where the DNA matches it firmly. Rows give clone size only sometimes, using once, few, many, or a class for an expanded clone.

D | size | J | V | CDR3 | DNA
- | - | TRBJ2-1 | TRBV7-2 | CASSVTGTTNNGQFF | TGTGCCAGCAGCGTTACAGGGACTACCAACAATGGGCAGTTCTTC
- | - | TRBJ1-2 | TRBV6-1 | CASMRQTNYGYTF | TGTGCCAGCATGAGGCAGACAAACTATGGCTACACCTTC
- | few | TRBJ2-7 | TRBV5-1 | CASSLVAGITYEQYF | TGCGCCAGCAGCTTGGTTGCGGGGATAACCTACGAGCAGTACTTC
- | - | TRBJ1-1 | TRBV21-1 | CASSITGDTEAFF | TGTGCCAGCAGCATCACAGGGGACACTGAAGCTTTCTTT
- | - | TRBJ1-5 | TRBV20-1 | CSAREVGRGDQPQHF | TGCAGTGCTAGAGAGGTCGGACGGGGGGATCAGCCCCAGCATTTT
- | few | TRBJ2-3 | TRBV7-3 | CASSPGRGSDTQYF | TGTGCCAGCAGTCCTGGCCGCGGGTCGGATACGCAGTATTTT
- | few | TRBJ2-1 | TRBV3-1 | CASSPAGTGNYNEQFF | TGTGCCAGCAGCCCCGCGGGAACAGGGAACTACAATGAGCAGTTCTTC
TRBD1 | few | TRBJ2-5 | TRBV7-2 | CASSLRGQGLRETQYF | TGTGCCAGCAGCTTACGGGGACAGGGGCTTCGAGAGACCCAGTACTTC
TRBD1 | - | TRBJ2-7 | TRBV2 | CASSVPGQGIFNVYEQYF | TGTGCCAGCAGTGTTCCGGGACAGGGGATCTTTAACGTCTACGAGCAGTACTTC
TRBD1 | few | TRBJ1-1 | TRBV5-1 | CASSLWGQVNGEEAFF | TGCGCCAGCAGCTTGTGGGGACAGGTCAACGGTGAAGAAGCTTTCTTT
- | - | TRBJ2-1 | TRBV5-1 | CASSPEAARTEQFF | TGCGCCAGCAGCCCGGAGGCAGCACGTACTGAGCAGTTCTTC
TRBD2 | - | TRBJ2-7 | TRBV2 | CASTQTREAYEQYF | TGTGCCAGCACCCAGACGCGGGAGGCCTACGAGCAGTACTTC
- | - | TRBJ2-1 | TRBV20-1 | CSAAKASWFSNEQFF | TGCAGTGCGGCTAAAGCTAGTTGGTTTAGCAATGAGCAGTTCTTC
TRBD2 | few | TRBJ2-3 | TRBV20-1 | CSARRTSGDTQYF | TGCAGTGCTAGAAGGACTAGCGGCGATACGCAGTATTTT
TRBD1 | - | TRBJ1-2 | TRBV5-5 | CASSLSAVDRGGYGYTF | TGTGCCAGCAGCTTATCCGCGGTGGACAGGGGAGGCTATGGCTACACCTTC
- | - | TRBJ2-3 | TRBV9 | CASSVSGAAYVDTQYF | TGTGCCAGCAGCGTCTCCGGGGCGGCCTATGTAGATACGCAGTATTTT
TRBD1 | few | TRBJ1-2 | TRBV29-1 | CSAAGTGMEVYGYTF | TGCAGCGCGGCCGGGACAGGGATGGAAGTCTATGGCTACACCTTC
- | few | TRBJ2-5 | TRBV7-9 | CASSLVWSGETQYF | TGTGCCAGCAGCTTAGTTTGGAGCGGAGAGACCCAGTACTTC
- | few | TRBJ2-7 | TRBV7-8 | CASSLGRQVRYEQYF | TGTGCCAGCAGCTTAGGGAGACAGGTGCGCTACGAGCAGTACTTC
- | - | TRBJ1-2 | TRBV12-3/TRBV12-4 | CAGSQPDPRDEGYTF | TGTGCCGGCAGCCAACCCGACCCCAGGGATGAAGGCTACACCTTC
TRBD2 | few | TRBJ2-7 | TRBV12-3/TRBV12-4 | CASSLRREGSYEQYF | TGTGCCAGCAGTTTAAGACGGGAGGGCTCCTACGAGCAGTACTTC
- | - | TRBJ1-2 | TRBV10-3 | CAISDREGNYGYTF | TGTGCCATCAGTGACAGGGAGGGGAACTATGGCTACACCTTC
TRBD1 | - | TRBJ2-5 | TRBV14 | CASSQDRPGGRETQYF | TGTGCCAGCAGCCAAGATCGCCCAGGGGGTAGGGAGACCCAGTACTTC
TRBD1 | - | TRBJ2-1 | TRBV24-1 | CATSDTGQGTYNEQFF | TGTGCCACCAGTGACACCGGACAGGGCACCTACAATGAGCAGTTCTTC
- | - | TRBJ2-7 | TRBV3-1 | CASSQTFYEQYF | TGTGCCAGCAGCCAAACCTTTTACGAGCAGTACTTC
TRBD1 | - | TRBJ1-5 | TRBV27 | CASRPTGESNQPQHF | TGTGCCAGCAGACCGACAGGGGAAAGCAATCAGCCCCAGCATTTT
- | - | TRBJ2-3 | TRBV7-3 | CASSTTDTDTQYF | TGTGCCAGCAGCACAACGGACACCGATACGCAGTATTTT
- | - | TRBJ2-1 | TRBV12-3/TRBV12-4 | CASSPFLGSGSYNEQFF | TGTGCCAGCAGCCCCTTCCTCGGGAGCGGCTCCTACAATGAGCAGTTCTTC
TRBD2 | - | TRBJ2-5 | TRBV12-3/TRBV12-4 | CASSSHPGLAGVGETQYF | TGTGCCAGCAGTTCCCACCCCGGACTAGCGGGAGTCGGAGAGACCCAGTACTTC
- | - | TRBJ2-7 | TRBV30 | CAWETGHYEQYF | TGTGCCTGGGAGACAGGACATTACGAGCAGTACTTC
- | - | TRBJ2-1 | TRBV6-5 | CASSSLEGSKSYNEQFF | TGTGCCAGCAGTTCACTAGAGGGGTCAAAAAGTTACAATGAGCAGTTCTTC
TRBD1 | - | TRBJ1-2 | TRBV6-5 | CASRDSLTGGSGYTF | TGTGCCAGCAGAGACAGTTTGACAGGGGGCAGTGGCTACACCTTC
TRBD2 | - | TRBJ2-3 | TRBV2 | CASSELRTSGRDTQYF | TGTGCCAGCAGTGAACTCCGAACTAGCGGGCGGGATACGCAGTATTTT
- | - | TRBJ1-3 | TRBV12-3/TRBV12-4 | CASSLDQGAGNTIYF | TGTGCCAGCAGTTTAGACCAGGGAGCTGGAAACACCATATATTTT
TRBD2 | - | TRBJ2-7 | TRBV5-1 | CASSYGGTKLNEQYF | TGCGCCAGCAGCTACGGGGGGACCAAGCTTAATGAGCAGTACTTC
TRBD1 | few | TRBJ1-2 | TRBV25-1 | CASSERQGSGYTF | TGTGCCAGCAGTGAGCGACAGGGTAGTGGCTACACCTTC
- | - | TRBJ2-3 | TRBV10-3 | CAISEFEGVGADTQYF | TGTGCCATCAGTGAGTTCGAGGGAGTAGGGGCAGATACGCAGTATTTT
TRBD2 | - | TRBJ2-5 | TRBV5-8 | CASSLVFAGRGTQYF | TGTGCCAGCAGCTTGGTTTTCGCAGGGAGGGGGACCCAGTACTTC
TRBD2 | few | TRBJ2-1 | TRBV20-1 | CSAMDRDYTYNEQFF | TGCAGTGCTATGGACCGGGACTATACATACAATGAGCAGTTCTTC
- | many | TRBJ2-7 | TRBV5-1 | CASSLSGSVTYEQYF | TGCGCCAGCAGCTTGAGTGGATCCGTAACCTACGAGCAGTACTTC
- | - | TRBJ1-2 | TRBV6-1 | CATSDRTTGMSGYTF | TGTGCCACCAGTGACCGGACCACAGGCATGTCTGGCTACACCTTC